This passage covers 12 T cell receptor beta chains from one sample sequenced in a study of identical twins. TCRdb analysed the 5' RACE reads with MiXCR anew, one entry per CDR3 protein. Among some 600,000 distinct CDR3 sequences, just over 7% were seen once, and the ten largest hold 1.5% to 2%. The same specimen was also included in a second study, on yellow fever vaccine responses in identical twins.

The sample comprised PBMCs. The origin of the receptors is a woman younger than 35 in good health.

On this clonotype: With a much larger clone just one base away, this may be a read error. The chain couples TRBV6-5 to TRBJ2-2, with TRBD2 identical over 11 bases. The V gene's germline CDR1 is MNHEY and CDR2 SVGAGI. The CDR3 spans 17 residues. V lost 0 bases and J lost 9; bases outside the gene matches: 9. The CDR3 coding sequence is TGTGCCAGCAGTTACTCCCATACTAGCGGGAGAGCCTGGGAGCTGTTTTTT. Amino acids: CASSYSHTSGRAWELFF.

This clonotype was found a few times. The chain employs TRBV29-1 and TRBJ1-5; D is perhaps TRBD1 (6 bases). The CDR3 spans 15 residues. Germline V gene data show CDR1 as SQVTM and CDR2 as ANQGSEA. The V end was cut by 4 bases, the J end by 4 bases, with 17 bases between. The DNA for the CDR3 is TGCAGCGTTGCCCTTTTGGCAGGGGCAAATCAGCCCCAGCATTTT. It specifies CSVALLAGANQPQHF. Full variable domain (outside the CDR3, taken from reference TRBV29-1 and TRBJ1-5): SAVISQKPSRDICQRGTSLTIQCQVDSQVTMMFWYRQQPGQSLTLIATANQGSEATYESGFVIDKFPISRPNLTFSTLTVSNMSPEDSSIYLCSVALLAGANQPQHFGDGTRLSIL.

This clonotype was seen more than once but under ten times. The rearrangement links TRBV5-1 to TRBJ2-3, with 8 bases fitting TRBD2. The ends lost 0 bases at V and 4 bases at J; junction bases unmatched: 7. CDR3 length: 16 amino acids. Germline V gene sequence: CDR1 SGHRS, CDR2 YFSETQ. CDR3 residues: CASSLGPSGGPDTQYF. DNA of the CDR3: TGCGCCAGCAGCTTGGGCCCAAGCGGGGGCCCAGATACGCAGTATTTT. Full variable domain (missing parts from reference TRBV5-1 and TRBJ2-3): KAGVTQTPRYLIKTRGQQVTLSCSPISGHRSVSWYQQTPGQGLQFLFEYFSETQRNKGNFPGRFSGRQFSNSRSEMNVSTLELGDSALYLCASSLGPSGGPDTQYFGPGTRLTVL.

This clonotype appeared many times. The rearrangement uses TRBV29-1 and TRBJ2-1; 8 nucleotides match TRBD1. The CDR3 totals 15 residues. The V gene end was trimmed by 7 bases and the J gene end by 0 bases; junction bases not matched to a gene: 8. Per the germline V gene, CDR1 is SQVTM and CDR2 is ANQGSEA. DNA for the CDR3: TGCAGCGCACGACAGGGGCGGAACTCCTACAATGAGCAGTTCTTC. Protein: CSARQGRNSYNEQFF.

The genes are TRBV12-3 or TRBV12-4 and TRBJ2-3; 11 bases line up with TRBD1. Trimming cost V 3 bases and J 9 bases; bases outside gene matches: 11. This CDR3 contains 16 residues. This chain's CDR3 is CASSLVNPGQGGTQYF. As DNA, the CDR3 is TGTGCCAGCAGTTTGGTGAACCCGGGACAGGGGGGAACGCAGTATTTT.

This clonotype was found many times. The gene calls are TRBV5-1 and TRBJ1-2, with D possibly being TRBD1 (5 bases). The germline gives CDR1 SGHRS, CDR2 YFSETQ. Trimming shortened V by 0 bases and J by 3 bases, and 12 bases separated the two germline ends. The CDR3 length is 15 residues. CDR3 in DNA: TGCGCCAGCAGCTTGGTCCCGCAGGGCTACTATGGCTACACCTTC. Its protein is CASSLVPQGYYGYTF.

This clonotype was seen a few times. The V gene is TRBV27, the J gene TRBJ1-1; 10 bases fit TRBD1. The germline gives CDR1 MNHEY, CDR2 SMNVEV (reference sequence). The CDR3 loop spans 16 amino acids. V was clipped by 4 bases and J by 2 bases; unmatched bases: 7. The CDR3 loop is CASSSRQGAINTEAFF. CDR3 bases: TGTGCCAGCAGTTCCAGACAGGGGGCTATCAACACTGAAGCTTTCTTT.

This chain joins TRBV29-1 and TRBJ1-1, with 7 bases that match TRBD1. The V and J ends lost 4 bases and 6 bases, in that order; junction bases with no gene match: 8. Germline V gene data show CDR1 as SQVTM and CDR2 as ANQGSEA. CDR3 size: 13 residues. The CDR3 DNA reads TGCAGCGTTGGAGGGGGCACGGGGCCTGAAGCTTTCTTT. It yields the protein CSVGGGTGPEAFF.

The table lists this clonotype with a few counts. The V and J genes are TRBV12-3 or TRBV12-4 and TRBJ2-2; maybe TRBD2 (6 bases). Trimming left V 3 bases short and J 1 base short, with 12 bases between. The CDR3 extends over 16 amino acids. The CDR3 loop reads CASSFVGSGNTGELFF. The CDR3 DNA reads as TGTGCCAGCAGTTTTGTGGGTAGCGGGAACACCGGGGAGCTGTTTTTT.

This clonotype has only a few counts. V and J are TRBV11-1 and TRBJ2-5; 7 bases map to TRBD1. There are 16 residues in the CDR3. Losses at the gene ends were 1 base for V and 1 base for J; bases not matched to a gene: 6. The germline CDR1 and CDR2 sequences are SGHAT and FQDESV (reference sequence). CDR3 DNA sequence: TGTGCCAGCAGCTTAGGGGTCCGGGACAGCCAAGAGACCCAGTACTTC. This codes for CASSLGVRDSQETQYF. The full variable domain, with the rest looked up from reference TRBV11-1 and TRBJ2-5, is EAEVAQSPRYKITEKSQAVAFWCDPISGHATLYWYRQILGQGPELLVQFQDESVVDDSQLPKDRFSAERLKGVDSTLKIQPAELGDSAMYLCASSLGVRDSQETQYFGPGTRLLVL.

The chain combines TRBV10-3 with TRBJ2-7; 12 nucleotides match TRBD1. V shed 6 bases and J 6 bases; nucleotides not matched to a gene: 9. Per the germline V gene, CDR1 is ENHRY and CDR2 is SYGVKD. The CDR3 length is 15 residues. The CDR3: CAISKDGTGGAEQYF. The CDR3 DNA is TGTGCCATCAGCAAGGACGGGACAGGGGGCGCCGAGCAGTACTTC.

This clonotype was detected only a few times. The CDR3 here is CASSQDWGRAGELFF. CDR3 bases: TGTGCCAGCAGCCAAGATTGGGGGCGCGCCGGGGAGCTGTTTTTT. V usage is TRBV3-1 and J usage is TRBJ2-2; a possible D gene is TRBD1 (6 bases). The ends were cut back, 0 bases at V and 6 bases at J, with 11 bases in the middle. From germline, CDR1 is LGHDT and CDR2 YNNKEL (reference sequence). The CDR3 length is 15 residues.